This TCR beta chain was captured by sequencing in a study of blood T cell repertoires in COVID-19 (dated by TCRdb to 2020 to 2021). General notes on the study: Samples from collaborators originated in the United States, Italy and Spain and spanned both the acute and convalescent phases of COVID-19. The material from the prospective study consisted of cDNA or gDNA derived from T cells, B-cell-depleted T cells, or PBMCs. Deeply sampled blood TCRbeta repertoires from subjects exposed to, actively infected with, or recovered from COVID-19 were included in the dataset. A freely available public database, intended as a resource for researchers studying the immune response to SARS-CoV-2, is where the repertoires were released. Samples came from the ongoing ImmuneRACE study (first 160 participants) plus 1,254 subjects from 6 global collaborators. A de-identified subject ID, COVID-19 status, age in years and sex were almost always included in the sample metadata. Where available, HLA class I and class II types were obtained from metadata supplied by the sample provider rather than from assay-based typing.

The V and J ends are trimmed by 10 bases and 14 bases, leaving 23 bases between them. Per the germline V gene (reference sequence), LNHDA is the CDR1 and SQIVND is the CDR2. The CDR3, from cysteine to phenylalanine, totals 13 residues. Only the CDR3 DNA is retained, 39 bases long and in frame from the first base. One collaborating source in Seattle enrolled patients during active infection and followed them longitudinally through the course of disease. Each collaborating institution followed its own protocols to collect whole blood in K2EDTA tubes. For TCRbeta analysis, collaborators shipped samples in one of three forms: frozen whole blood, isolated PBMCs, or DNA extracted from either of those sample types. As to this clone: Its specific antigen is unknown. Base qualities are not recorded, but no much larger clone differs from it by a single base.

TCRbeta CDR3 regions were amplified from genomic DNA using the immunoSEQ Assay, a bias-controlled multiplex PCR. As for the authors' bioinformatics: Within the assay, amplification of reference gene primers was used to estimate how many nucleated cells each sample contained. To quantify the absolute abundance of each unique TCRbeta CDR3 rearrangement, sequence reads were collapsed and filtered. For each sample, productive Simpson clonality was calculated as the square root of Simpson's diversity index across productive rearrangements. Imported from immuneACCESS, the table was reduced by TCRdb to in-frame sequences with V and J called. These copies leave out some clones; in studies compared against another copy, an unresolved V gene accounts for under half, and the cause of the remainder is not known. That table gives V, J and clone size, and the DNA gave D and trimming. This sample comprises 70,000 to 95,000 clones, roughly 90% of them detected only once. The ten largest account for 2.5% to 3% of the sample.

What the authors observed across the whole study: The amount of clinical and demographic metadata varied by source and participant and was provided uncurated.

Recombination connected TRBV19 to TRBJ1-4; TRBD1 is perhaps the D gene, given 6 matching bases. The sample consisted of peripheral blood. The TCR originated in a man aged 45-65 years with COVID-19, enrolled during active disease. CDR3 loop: CATTRTVGERLFF. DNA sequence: TGTGCCACCACCCGGACAGTAGGCGAAAGGCTGTTTTTT.